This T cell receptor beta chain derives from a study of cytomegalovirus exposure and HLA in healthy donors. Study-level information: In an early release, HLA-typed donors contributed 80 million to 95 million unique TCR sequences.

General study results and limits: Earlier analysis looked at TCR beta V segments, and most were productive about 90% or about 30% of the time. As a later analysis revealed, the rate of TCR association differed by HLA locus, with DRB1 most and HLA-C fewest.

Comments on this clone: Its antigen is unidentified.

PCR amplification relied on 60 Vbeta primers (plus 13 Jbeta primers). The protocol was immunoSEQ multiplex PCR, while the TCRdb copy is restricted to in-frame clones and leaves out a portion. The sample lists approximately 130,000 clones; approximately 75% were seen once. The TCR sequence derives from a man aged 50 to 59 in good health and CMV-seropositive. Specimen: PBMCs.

The DNA of the CDR3 is TGTGCTAGTGGTTTGGTAACCTCAGGGATCGAGCAGTACTTC. Translation: CASGLVTSGIEQYF. The chain couples TRBV12-5 to TRBJ2-7; tentative D call: TRBD1 (5 bases). The V gene's germline CDR1 is LGHNT and CDR2 FRNRAP. The CDR3 runs to 14 residues. Trimming shortened V by 0 bases and J by 6 bases, and 12 bases separated the two germline ends.